This TCR beta chain originates from a study of cytomegalovirus exposure and HLA in healthy donors. About this clone: Its target is unknown.

PCR involved 60 Vbeta and 13 Jbeta primers. Assay used: immunoSEQ multiplex PCR; TCRdb lists only in-frame clones, some missing. The table has about 180,000 clones, 82% seen once. From germline, CDR1 is KGHSH and CDR2 LQKENI. V lost 3 bases to trimming and J lost 8 bases, with 15 bases between them. The CDR3 length is 14 residues. Regarding the study as a whole: Later work found most CMV-associated TCR beta chains apparently HLA-restricted. Cytomegalovirus status was reportedly diagnosed by the classifier with high specificity and sensitivity.

This TCR derives from a man between 40 and 49 years old in good health and CMV-seronegative. Input material: PBMCs. The chain joins TRBV18 to TRBJ2-3, with a possible D match to TRBD2 (5 bases). CDR3 sequence (DNA): TGTGCCAGCTCACCTAAGCGTGAAGGAGGTACGCAGTATTTT. Its translation: CASSPKREGGTQYF. Combining the CDR3 with reference TRBV18 and TRBJ2-3 gives the whole variable domain NAGVMQNPRHLVRRRGQEARLRCSPMKGHSHVYWYRQLPEEGLKFMVYLQKENIIDESGMPKERFSAEFPKEGPSILRIQQVVRGDSAAYFCASSPKREGGTQYFGPGTRLTVL.